The 4 T cell receptor beta chains reported below all come from one sample, sequenced in a study of T cell responses to AZD1222 COVID-19 vaccine. The assay was immunoSEQ multiplex PCR, and TCRdb's table has in-frame clones only and misses some. The sample shows around 110,000 clones, over 75% of them seen only once. Sequenced here: peripheral blood, sampled on day 0 of AZD1222 vaccination. The receptors were gathered from an adult in good health.

The chain joins TRBV27 to TRBJ1-6; 7 positions agree with TRBD1. The J segment lost 9 bases and the V segment lost 3 bases, leaving 5 bases of the junction unmatched. This CDR3 contains 14 residues. Germline CDR1 reads MNHEY; CDR2 reads SMNVEV (reference sequence). This CDR3 is CASSFSQGTSPLHF. As DNA, the CDR3 is TGTGCCAGCAGTTTTTCACAGGGGACTTCACCCCTCCACTTT.

V and J are TRBV19 and TRBJ2-5; 12 bases agree with TRBD2. CDR1 and CDR2 from the germline V gene are LNHDA and SQIVND (reference sequence). This CDR3 has 14 amino acids. The J segment lost 5 bases and the V segment lost 8 bases, leaving 6 bases of the junction unmatched. Here the CDR3 reads CASASGRAGETQYF. CDR3 nucleotides: TGTGCCAGTGCTAGCGGGAGGGCCGGGGAGACCCAGTACTTC.

The V call is TRBV7-2, the J call TRBJ2-1, with 7 bases that match TRBD2. The CDR3 has 15 amino acids. The germline V gene has CDR1 SGHTA and CDR2 FQGNSA. J was trimmed by 4 bases and V by 1 base; bases with no gene match: 4. The chain's CDR3 is CASSLGAGRYNEQFF. CDR3 in DNA: TGTGCCAGCAGCTTAGGAGCGGGACGGTACAATGAGCAGTTCTTC.

The chain couples TRBV7-9 to TRBJ1-1; TRBD1 might be the D (6 bases). V lost 7 bases, J lost 4 bases, and 13 bases lay in between. In germline, CDR1 is SEHNR, CDR2 FQNEAQ (reference sequence). The CDR3 runs to 13 residues. The CDR3 here is CASTRGGGTEAFF. Written as DNA, the CDR3 is TGTGCCAGCACCCGAGGGGGGGGCACTGAAGCTTTCTTT.